This T cell receptor (beta chain) was sequenced in a study of patients and donors after allogeneic stem cell transplantation. This clonotype has a handful of counts. One entry per CDR3 protein results from TCRdb running MiXCR on the RT-PCR reads. The sample has about 410,000 distinct CDR3 sequences, 16% seen once; the top ten hold 6% to 8%. Input material: blood, either unsorted or a sorted T cell fraction (not recorded which). This sequence was found in a human donor who was either an allogeneic HSCT recipient or a stem cell or donor lymphocyte infusion donor (not recorded which). It is not recorded whose cells these are; they may come from a transplant donor.

The CDR3 nucleotides read TGTGCCAGCTGCCGGGGCTCTAATGAAAAACTGTTTTTT. Amino acid sequence: CASCRGSNEKLFF. The V gene is TRBV3-1, the J gene TRBJ1-4; a weak D match, TRBD1 (5 bases). Germline loops: CDR1 LGHDT, CDR2 YNNKEL (reference sequence). The CDR3 spans 13 residues. V dropped 8 bases and J dropped 3 bases, with 10 bases sitting between them.